These 9 T cell receptor beta chains were all obtained from the same sample, sequenced in a study of T cells in Graves' hyperthyroidism and ophthalmopathy. It was RNA transcripts that yielded the amplified TCR beta CDR3 regions. Carried out on the TCR CDR3, a first-round RT-PCR used the HTBI primer set. One entry per CDR3 protein, called by TCRdb with MiXCR from the multiplex PCR reads. The profile shows hundreds of thousands of distinct CDR3 sequences, 38% of them singletons. Input material: blood. These receptors all come from a man between 18 and 35 years old with Graves' hyperthyroidism.

Here the CDR3 DNA reads TGCAGTGCCCCGGGAGCGCGGAACACCGGGGAGCTGTTTTTT. This gives the protein CSAPGARNTGELFF. The chain uses TRBV20-1 and TRBJ2-2; a possible D gene is TRBD2 (6 bases). Trimming pared 6 bases from V and 1 base from J, leaving 12 bases between. This CDR3 is 14 amino acids long. The germline V gene has CDR1 DFQATT and CDR2 SNEGSKA (reference sequence).

This clonotype has a count of ten or more. The chain carries TRBV12-3 or TRBV12-4 and TRBJ1-1, with D possibly being TRBD1 (6 bases). This CDR3 region has 12 residues. V was shortened by 4 bases and J by 8 bases, with 11 bases between the two germline ends. The CDR3 DNA reads TGTGCCAGCAGTTCCCCGGGACACGAAGCTTTCTTT. Its translation is CASSSPGHEAFF.

This clonotype was found many times. The chain couples TRBV9 to TRBJ1-1; 7 bases line up with TRBD1. Germline V gene lookup returns CDR1 SGDLS and CDR2 YYNGEE. V shed 3 bases and J 0 bases; nucleotides not matched to a gene: 5. CDR3 length: 15 residues. CDR3 in amino acids: CASSATGHLNTEAFF. CDR3 DNA sequence: TGTGCCAGCAGCGCGACAGGGCACTTGAACACTGAAGCTTTCTTT.

This chain connects TRBV10-3 to TRBJ2-7; 8 bases map to TRBD1. The germline CDR1 and CDR2 sequences are ENHRY and SYGVKD. CDR3 length: 13 residues. Trimming cost V 6 bases and J 2 bases; bases outside gene matches: 3. The CDR3 DNA reads TGTGCCATCAGATCGGACAGGGCCTACGAGCAGTACTTC. Translated, it gives CAIRSDRAYEQYF.

This clonotype was counted between two and nine times. The genes are TRBV6-5 and TRBJ2-5, with 7 bases matching TRBD2. The CDR3 has 15 residues. V trimming: 5 bases; J trimming: 2 bases; junction bases outside the gene matches: 8. Germline assignment: CDR1 MNHEY and CDR2 SVGAGI. The CDR3 coding sequence is TGTGCCAGCAGTCCTAGGGACTACCTACAAGAGACCCAGTACTTC. This codes for CASSPRDYLQETQYF.

The gene calls are TRBV10-3 and TRBJ2-2, with D hard to call. The CDR3 extends over 15 amino acids. V lost 3 bases and J 0 bases, leaving 8 bases between the germline ends. The germline CDR1 and CDR2 sequences are ENHRY and SYGVKD. The CDR3 region is CAISDKGSNTGELFF. The CDR3 coding sequence is TGTGCCATCAGTGATAAGGGTTCGAACACCGGGGAGCTGTTTTTT.

This clonotype was found many times. This chain connects TRBV7-2 to TRBJ1-4; 7 nucleotides align to TRBD1. The CDR3 totals 14 residues. Looked up from germline, CDR1 is SGHTA and CDR2 is FQGNSA. The J segment lost 5 bases and the V segment lost 5 bases, leaving 5 bases of the junction unmatched. The CDR3 DNA sequence: TGTGCCAGCAGCGGCAGGGGGTCGAATGAAAAACTGTTTTTT. The encoded protein is CASSGRGSNEKLFF.

Points on this clonotype: The CDR3 ends on some other residue instead of the conserved phenylalanine or tryptophan, so this is likely a read error. The chain recombines TRBV15 with TRBJ1-6, with D perhaps matching TRBD1 (5 bases). Germline V gives CDR1 LNHNV, CDR2 YYDKDF (reference sequence). This CDR3 has 15 residues. V was trimmed by 3 bases and J by 7 bases, leaving 13 bases between them. CDR3 loop: CATSSQGDGNSPLHL. The CDR3 region has the DNA TGTGCCACCAGCAGTCAGGGCGACGGGAATTCACCCCTCCACCTT.

A word on this clonotype: The junction departs from germline at one end; a sequencing error may be responsible. The gene calls are TRBV7-2 and TRBJ2-2, with unresolved D. Germline CDR1 is SGHTA and CDR2 is FQGNSA. The length of the CDR3 is 13 residues. CDR3 residues: CASSSPIGLEPFF. The CDR3 DNA follows: TGTGCCAGCAGCTCTCCCATAGGATTGGAGCCGTTTTTT.